This T cell receptor beta chain was profiled in a study of T cells in Graves' hyperthyroidism and ophthalmopathy. Amplification of TCR beta CDR3 regions used RNA as the template. TCR CDR3 regions were first amplified by RT-PCR with HTBI primers. TCRdb re-analysed the multiplex PCR reads in MiXCR, keeping a single row per CDR3 protein. The data show a few hundred thousand distinct CDR3 sequences, approximately 15% seen once. This clonotype has a handful of counts. Active moderate-to-severe ophthalmopathy, Clinical Activity Score at least 3, NOSPECS at least 4, under 3 months' duration. CDR3 size: 14 residues. CDR1 SQVTM and CDR2 ANQGSEA come from the germline V gene. V shed 4 bases and J 0 bases; nucleotides not matched to a gene: 3.

Sequenced material: blood. The chain carries TRBV29-1 and TRBJ2-3; 8 bases agree with TRBD2. The source is a woman in her 40s with Graves' ophthalmopathy. The CDR3 region has the DNA TGCAGCGTTGTAGCGGGGTCTAGCACAGATACGCAGTATTTT. As protein: CSVVAGSSTDTQYF.